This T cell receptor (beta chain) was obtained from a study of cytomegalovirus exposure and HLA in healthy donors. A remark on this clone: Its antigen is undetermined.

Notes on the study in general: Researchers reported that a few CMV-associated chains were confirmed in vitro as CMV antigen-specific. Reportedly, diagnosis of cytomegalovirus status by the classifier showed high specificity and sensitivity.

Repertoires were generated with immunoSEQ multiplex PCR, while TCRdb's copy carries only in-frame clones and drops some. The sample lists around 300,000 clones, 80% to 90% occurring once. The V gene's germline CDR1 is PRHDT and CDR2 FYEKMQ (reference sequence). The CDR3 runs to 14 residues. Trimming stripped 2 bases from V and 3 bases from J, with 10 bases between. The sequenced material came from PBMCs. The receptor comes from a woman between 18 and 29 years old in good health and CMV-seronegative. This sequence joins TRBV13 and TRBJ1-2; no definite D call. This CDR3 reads CASSLSQEDYGYTF. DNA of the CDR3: TGTGCCAGCAGCTTATCTCAGGAGGACTATGGCTACACCTTC. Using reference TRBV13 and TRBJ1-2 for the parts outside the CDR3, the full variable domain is AAGVIQSPRHLIKEKRETATLKCYPIPRHDTVYWYQQGPGQDPQFLISFYEKMQSDKGSIPDRFSAQQFSDYHSELNMSSLELGDSALYFCASSLSQEDYGYTFGSGTRLTVV.